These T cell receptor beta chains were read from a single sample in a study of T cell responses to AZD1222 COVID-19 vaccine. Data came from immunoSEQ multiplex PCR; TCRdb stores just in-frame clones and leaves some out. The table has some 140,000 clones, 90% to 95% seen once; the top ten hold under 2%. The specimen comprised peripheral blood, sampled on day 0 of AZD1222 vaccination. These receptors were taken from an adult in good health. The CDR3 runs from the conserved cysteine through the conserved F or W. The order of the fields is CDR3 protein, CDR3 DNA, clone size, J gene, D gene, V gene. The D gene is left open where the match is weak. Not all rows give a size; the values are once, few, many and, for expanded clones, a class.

CASSLAGSTGELFF	TGCGCCAGCAGCTTGGCAGGGAGCACCGGGGAGCTGTTTTTT	-	TRBJ2-2	-	TRBV5-1
CASSALAGNTEAFF	TGCGCCAGCAGTGCCCTGGCCGGGAACACTGAAGCTTTCTTT	-	TRBJ1-1	-	TRBV4-3
CASSLNPEEPQHF	TGCGCCAGCAGCTTGAATCCGGAAGAGCCCCAGCATTTT	-	TRBJ1-5	-	TRBV5-1
CASSQSRGNTEAFF	TGTGCCAGCTCTCAGTCCAGGGGGAACACTGAAGCTTTCTTT	-	TRBJ1-1	-	TRBV18
CASSEIGQGPYGYTF	TGTGCCAGCAGTGAAATCGGACAGGGCCCCTATGGCTACACCTTC	-	TRBJ1-2	TRBD1	TRBV6-1
CASRAGGTNEKLFF	TGTGCCAGCAGGGCAGGGGGCACTAATGAAAAACTGTTTTTT	-	TRBJ1-4	TRBD1	TRBV4-2
CASSLRSGPRSTNYGYTF	TGCGCCAGCAGCTTGCGTTCGGGACCGCGATCGACTAACTATGGCTACACCTTC	-	TRBJ1-2	-	TRBV5-1
CASSLFRETGELFF	TGTGCCAGCAGTTTGTTCCGGGAGACCGGGGAGCTGTTTTTT	-	TRBJ2-2	-	TRBV27
CSVLPADTQYF	TGCAGCGTCCTCCCGGCAGATACGCAGTATTTT	-	TRBJ2-3	-	TRBV29-1
CASIKSGDLNTEAFF	TGTGCCAGTATTAAAAGCGGGGACCTGAACACTGAAGCTTTCTTT	-	TRBJ1-1	-	TRBV19
CASRPGGAVDTQYF	TGTGCCAGCAGACCCGGGGGGGCCGTAGATACGCAGTATTTT	-	TRBJ2-3	TRBD2	TRBV6-5
CASSPASGGTGELFF	TGTGCCAGCTCACCGGCCAGCGGGGGAACCGGGGAGCTGTTTTTT	-	TRBJ2-2	TRBD2	TRBV18
CASSSYGTGSQPQHF	TGTGCCAGCTCATCTTATGGGACAGGGAGTCAGCCCCAGCATTTT	-	TRBJ1-5	TRBD1	TRBV18
CASSFSGPDEQYF	TGTGCCAGCAGTTTCAGCGGTCCCGACGAGCAGTACTTC	-	TRBJ2-7	-	TRBV12-3/TRBV12-4
CASSQDEGNYGYTF	TGTGCCAGCAGCCAAGATGAGGGGAACTATGGCTACACCTTC	-	TRBJ1-2	-	TRBV4-2
CASSLGRGAWEKLFF	TGTGCCAGCAGCTTAGGTAGGGGAGCCTGGGAAAAACTGTTTTTT	-	TRBJ1-4	-	TRBV7-9
CASSLRLGSGTEAFF	TGTGCCAGCAGTTTACGGTTAGGGTCAGGGACTGAAGCTTTCTTT	-	TRBJ1-1	-	TRBV27
CASSPSGSNLSPLHF	TGTGCCAGCTCACCATCCGGGTCCAATCTTTCACCCCTCCACTTT	-	TRBJ1-6	-	TRBV18
CASSLDRTGKETQYF	TGTGCCAGCAGTCTAGACCGGACAGGGAAAGAGACCCAGTACTTC	-	TRBJ2-5	TRBD1	TRBV6-2/TRBV6-3
CASSIDQGSADTQYF	TGTGCCAGTAGTATTGATCAGGGAAGCGCAGATACGCAGTATTTT	once	TRBJ2-3	-	TRBV19
CASSPQDSGNTIYF	TGCGCCAGCAGCCCCCAGGACAGTGGAAACACCATATATTTT	-	TRBJ1-3	-	TRBV5-1
CASSYRRGETQYF	TGTGCCAGCAGTTACCGCAGGGGTGAGACCCAGTACTTC	few	TRBJ2-5	-	TRBV6-5
CASSKGPGLPYNEQFF	TGTGCCAGCAGCAAAGGCCCGGGGTTACCCTACAATGAGCAGTTCTTC	-	TRBJ2-1	-	TRBV21-1
CATSDSRGDTQYF	TGTGCCACCAGTGATAGCAGGGGGGATACGCAGTATTTT	once	TRBJ2-3	TRBD1	TRBV24-1
CASSSTLGGEKLFF	TGTGCCAGCAGCTCCACCCTGGGAGGTGAAAAACTGTTTTTT	-	TRBJ1-4	-	TRBV7-2
CASSYGQGEYSPLHF	TGTGCCAGCAGTTACGGCCAGGGAGAGTATTCACCCCTCCACTTT	-	TRBJ1-6	-	TRBV6-2/TRBV6-3
CASSPTTGGAQYF	TGTGCCAGCAGCCCCACGACAGGGGGTGCGCAGTATTTT	-	TRBJ2-3	TRBD1	TRBV3-1/TRBV3-2
CASSLGEETQYF	TGCGCCAGCAGCTTGGGGGAAGAGACCCAGTACTTC	once	TRBJ2-5	-	TRBV5-1
CASSDSGSNYGYTF	TGTGCCAGCAGTGATTCGGGCAGCAACTATGGCTACACCTTC	-	TRBJ1-2	-	TRBV2
CASSVRGTGTYTEAFF	TGTGCCAGCAGCGTGAGGGGGACAGGGACTTACACTGAAGCTTTCTTT	-	TRBJ1-1	TRBD1	TRBV9
CASSPRGGLYEQYF	TGTGCCAGCAGCCCCCGGGGAGGACTCTACGAGCAGTACTTC	-	TRBJ2-7	-	TRBV11-2
CASSPTRTGYEQYF	TGTGCCAGCAGCCCTACCAGGACCGGTTACGAGCAGTACTTC	-	TRBJ2-7	-	TRBV7-9
CASSLDLSDSHF	TGTGCCAGCAGCTTAGATCTCTCGGACAGTCACTTC	once	TRBJ2-5	-	TRBV7-2
CASSRTGYGYTF	TGTGCCAGCAGCCGCACTGGCTATGGCTACACCTTC	-	TRBJ1-2	-	TRBV11-2
CAISEFRNQETQYF	TGTGCCATCAGTGAGTTCCGGAACCAAGAGACCCAGTACTTC	-	TRBJ2-5	-	TRBV10-3
CASSIVGRVAYNEQFF	TGTGCCAGCAGCATCGTGGGGCGGGTCGCCTACAATGAGCAGTTCTTC	once	TRBJ2-1	-	TRBV7-9
CASSHYPGQGAPEAFF	TGCGCCAGCAGCCACTACCCGGGACAGGGGGCTCCTGAAGCTTTCTTT	-	TRBJ1-1	TRBD1	TRBV4-3
CASSEGGRGVEETQYF	TGTGCCAGCAGTGAGGGAGGCAGGGGGGTAGAAGAGACCCAGTACTTC	-	TRBJ2-5	-	TRBV2
CASSQTGTPSTDTQYF	TGTGCCAGCAGCCAGACTGGGACACCTAGCACAGATACGCAGTATTTT	-	TRBJ2-3	-	TRBV3-1/TRBV3-2
CASSTRDRNIQYF	TGTGCCAGTAGTACCAGGGACAGAAACATTCAGTACTTC	-	TRBJ2-4	TRBD1	TRBV19
CASSPGAGQYNSPLHF	TGTGCCAGCAGCCCAGGTGCAGGACAATATAATTCACCCCTCCACTTT	-	TRBJ1-6	-	TRBV7-2
CASGTTSGANVLTF	TGTGCCAGTGGCACTACCTCTGGGGCCAACGTCCTGACTTTC	-	TRBJ2-6	-	TRBV19
CASSPPVGVYNEQFF	TGTGCCAGCAGCCCCCCAGTGGGGGTGTACAATGAGCAGTTCTTC	once	TRBJ2-1	-	TRBV28
CASRLGPQGASNEQYF	TGTGCCAGCAGACTTGGCCCCCAGGGGGCGTCGAACGAGCAGTACTTC	once	TRBJ2-7	TRBD1	TRBV4-2